This T cell receptor beta chain originates from a study of beta chain features in type 1 diabetes (dated 2018 in TCRdb). Regarding the study in general: No differences in mean age, gender distribution, total cell number or subset yield were found between patients and healthy donors. Regulatory and stem cell-like memory subsets were obtained from only 8 patients and about eight healthy donors, while naive and central memory subsets were obtained from all 30 or so donors. Across all samples, fewer than 110,000,000 sorted cells were examined, and cell number per subset correlated strongly with RNA yield. In the study, recently diagnosed type 1 diabetes patients and matched healthy donors were compared on the TCRB repertoires of their sorted circulating CD4+ T cell subsets. Results and caveats for the whole study, not just this receptor: Because cDNA was sequenced instead of genomic DNA, highly expressing activated cells could be over-represented, though the groups showed no difference in activation or CD3 levels. Fewer insertions and more nucleotide deletions at VDJ recombination sites were observed in patients with type 1 diabetes, implying thymic rearrangement abnormalities. Type 1 diabetes patients showed a moderate but significant shortening of TCRB CDR3 length in all four CD4+ subsets. Shorter templates might be favored by PCR, yet because patient and control samples were amplified and corrected together, any such skew would affect both groups equally. Naive, central memory and regulatory TCRB repertoires appeared to be more alike among patients than among healthy donors. HLA sub-analyses involved small numbers of individuals, so any influence of HLA type on TCRB rearrangement remained unresolved.

For this clone: The antigen this receptor binds is unknown. Base quality data are lacking; no much larger clone is found one base away.

The entire amount of isolated RNA was reverse transcribed using the High Capacity cDNA Reverse Transcription Kit, so the sequenced TCRB transcripts were expressed ones. Deep immunoSEQ sequencing was applied to naive, central memory and regulatory T cell samples, giving an average of roughly 3.5 million total reads per sample. After sorted cells were lysed in RLT buffer, RNA was extracted with DNase-treated RNeasy Micro or Mini kits, with the choice depending on cell number. To prevent cross-contamination, each cell subset was processed individually, whereas patient and healthy donor samples were processed jointly. TCRB sequences were amplified from cDNA with the immunoSEQ multiplex PCR, producing 87-bp fragments spanning the CDR3 region. Sequencing of the amplicons was performed on the Illumina HiSeq platform. In the source study's methods: PCR bias was corrected computationally using synthetic template baselines, and reads within Hamming distance 2 were collapsed, with unmergeable singletons discarded. By aligning reads against IMGT, V, D and J genes, CDR3 length, and insertions or deletions at six rearrangement sites were assigned. Within each subset, clonotype counts were normalized to sorted cell number, after which true diversity and Gini coefficients were computed with the tcR R package. The overlap coefficient, calculated on TCRB nucleotide sequences, was used to quantify repertoire sharing. As a proxy for the pre-selection repertoire, out-of-frame TCRB sequences from naive cells were analyzed. In its TCRdb copy, this immuneACCESS table keeps in-frame sequences only and misses some clones. Where compared with another copy, unresolved V genes explain less than half of these, and the others have no known cause. V and J calls and clone size follow that table, whereas D and trimming were derived from the DNA. The sample includes 250,000 or so clones, with around 14% observed a single time. About 0.019% of the sample belongs to the ten largest clones.

CDR1 and CDR2 were assigned from the germline V gene (reference sequence) as SEHNR and FQNEAQ. Deletion took 1 base off V and 7 bases off J, with a span of 7 bases between the germline ends. Including the terminal cysteine and phenylalanine, the CDR3 comprises 12 residues. Just CDR3 DNA is preserved here, 36 bases in frame from base 1. Each donor gave one peripheral blood draw, approximately 0.11 L on average, collected into heparinised tubes. Using a panel that included CD45RO, CCR7, CD25, CD127, CD95 and CD27, naive, central memory, regulatory and stem cell-like memory CD4+ T cells were sorted on a BD FACSAria II. Every sorted population had a purity above 95%. PBMCs were separated immediately by Lymphoprep density gradient centrifugation and were stained directly, without being cultured. So that batch effects would be minimized, each experiment stained and sorted samples in pairs, pairing one healthy donor with one patient.

This receptor chain uses TRBV7-9 and TRBJ1-2; a tentative D match to TRBD1 spans 6 bases. Specimen: naive CD4+ T cells from blood. Sample cell subset or site, as interpreted from the label and publication: true naive CD4+ T cells. The TCR comes from a man younger than 45 with type 1 diabetes. CDR3 reads: CASSLGTVGYTF. The sequence in DNA is TGTGCCAGCAGCTTAGGGACAGTTGGCTACACCTTC. The entire variable domain, with the stretches around the CDR3 drawn from the reference TRBV7-9 and TRBJ1-2 proteins, is DTGVSQNPRHKITKRGQNVTFRCDPISEHNRLYWYRQTLGQGPEFLTYFQNEAQLEKSRLLSDRFSAERPKGSFSTLEIQRTEQGDSAMYLCASSLGTVGYTFGSGTRLTVV.